Given below is one T cell receptor (beta chain) in context. Antigen unknown. This entry is derived from a study of monozygotic twins with inflammatory bowel disease. cDNA for each sample came from eight separate reactions. Via template switching, UMIs carrying a 6-nucleotide sample barcode were introduced. From its re-call of the 5' RACE reads, TCRdb lists each CDR3 protein once, without DNA. The specimen's table records tens of thousands of distinct CDR3 sequences. Findings of the study overall: Twin concordance left repertoire similarity unchanged, with limited power a possible explanation for this lack of difference.

The clonotype was recovered from a human donor with ulcerative colitis or Crohn's disease, or a healthy co-twin of an affected twin (not recorded which). The specimen sequenced was blood.

Here the CDR3 reads CASSLTGPGQGNSPLHF. The chain has TRBV7-3 and TRBJ1-6; TCRdb's D gene call, TRBD1, goes unchecked for lack of DNA. The germline CDR1 and CDR2 sequences are SGHTA and FQGTGA. CDR3 length: 17 residues.